The 17 T cell receptor beta chains given below trace back to one sample, sequenced in a study of OX40 agonist ivuxolimab in advanced cancers. Method: immunoSEQ multiplex PCR; TCRdb's copy keeps in-frame clones and lacks some. The table lists under 85,000 clones, about 87% of them singletons. This material consisted of CD4+ or CD8+ T cells sorted from blood, taken in a trial of the OX40 agonist ivuxolimab. The receptors derive from an adult with an advanced solid tumor such as melanoma, head and neck, liver or kidney cancer.

The CDR3 region is CATSNRQETQYF. The DNA of the CDR3 is TGTGCCACCAGCAATAGACAAGAGACCCAGTACTTC. V is TRBV15 and J is TRBJ2-5; no clear D gene. This CDR3 is 12 amino acids long. Germline lookup yields CDR1 LNHNV and CDR2 YYDKDF (reference sequence). Deletions cut 4 bases from V and 2 bases from J, with 5 bases between.

The sample holds one count of this clone. The chain combines TRBV14 with TRBJ2-7; D might be TRBD1 or TRBD2, each matching 5 bases. With 4 bases removed from V and 3 bases from J, the gap between germline ends came to 25 bases. There are 18 residues in the CDR3. The germline V gene has CDR1 SGHDN and CDR2 FVKESK. CDR3 region: CASSLSRDAFGALYEQYF. The CDR3 DNA is TGTGCCAGCAGCCTGTCCCGGGACGCGTTCGGGGCCCTCTACGAGCAGTACTTC.

The chain carries TRBV10-1 and TRBJ1-1; D is perhaps TRBD1 (5 bases). Trimming stripped 2 bases from V and 4 bases from J, with 11 bases between. The CDR3 has 14 amino acids. CDR1 is WNHNN and CDR2 is SYGVQD in the germline V gene (reference sequence). CDR3 DNA: TGCGCCAGCAGTGAGAGCAGGGAGGGCACTGAAGCTTTCTTT. It codes for CASSESREGTEAFF.

This chain uses TRBV12-5 with TRBJ1-4; 9 bases are shared with TRBD1. The CDR3 spans 16 residues. With 5 bases clipped from V and 0 bases from J, the junction kept 4 bases outside the gene matches. CDR1 is LGHNT and CDR2 is FRNRAP in the germline V gene. The CDR3 DNA reads as TGTGCTAGTGGTCGTACAGGGGGCGCAACTAATGAAAAACTGTTTTTT. Amino acid sequence: CASGRTGGATNEKLFF. Looking up the rest from reference TRBV12-5 and TRBJ1-4 gives the full variable domain: DARVTQTPRHKVTEMGQEVTMRCQPILGHNTVFWYRQTMMQGLELLAYFRNRAPLDDSGMPKDRFSAEMPDATLATLKIQPSEPRDSAVYFCASGRTGGATNEKLFFGSGTQLSVL.

This clone was recorded only once. V and J are TRBV27 and TRBJ1-6, with D unclear. Deletions cut 6 bases from V and 7 bases from J, with 10 bases between. The CDR3 runs 13 residues. The germline gives CDR1 MNHEY, CDR2 SMNVEV (reference sequence). This chain's CDR3 is CASSEVLNSPLHF. CDR3 nucleotides: TGTGCCAGCAGCGAGGTGTTAAATTCACCCCTCCACTTT.

The chain joins TRBV4-1 to TRBJ1-5; TRBD1 is a possible D gene (5 bases). The CDR3 loop spans 16 amino acids. Germline V CDR1 and CDR2: MGHRA, YSYEKL. Trimming pared 1 base from V and 6 bases from J, leaving 16 bases between. The CDR3 here is CASSQVVGLAVQPQHF. The CDR3 nucleotides read TGCGCCAGCAGCCAAGTAGTGGGGCTGGCGGTTCAGCCCCAGCATTTT.

Here the CDR3 DNA reads TGTGCTTCGGGGGTTACAGTGAACACTGAAGCTTTCTTT. This sequence encodes CASGVTVNTEAFF. The V call is TRBV7-9, the J call TRBJ1-1; D possibly corresponds to TRBD1 (5 bases). Per germline, CDR1 SEHNR and CDR2 FQNEAQ (reference sequence). The CDR3 contains 13 residues.

V gene TRBV7-2 combines with J gene TRBJ1-5; D is uncertain. This CDR3 spans 13 amino acids. Germline V gives CDR1 SGHTA, CDR2 FQGNSA. Trimming took 5 bases from V and 3 from J, leaving 8 bases between them. In DNA, the CDR3 is TGTGCCAGCAGCCAAGGGAACAATCAGCCCCAGCATTTT. The encoded protein is CASSQGNNQPQHF.

The chain combines TRBV7-6 with TRBJ2-1, with a tentative D call TRBD2 (5 bases). CDR1 SGHVS and CDR2 FNYEAQ come from the germline V gene. There are 15 residues in the CDR3. Between the trimmed V and J ends, which lost 5 bases and 4 bases, there was a span of 15 bases. CDR3 nucleotide sequence: TGTGCCAGCAGCCCGCGGGCTAGCACTTACAATGAGCAGTTCTTC. Amino acid sequence: CASSPRASTYNEQFF.

The chain combines TRBV9 with TRBJ2-1, with 9 bases fitting TRBD2. The CDR3 loop spans 17 amino acids. CDR1 is SGDLS, CDR2 YYNGEE, per germline. The trim removed 4 bases at V and 5 bases at J, leaving 13 bases unmatched. Here the CDR3 reads CASSPRGSGSADNEQFF. The CDR3 DNA is TGTGCCAGCAGCCCCCGGGGTAGCGGGAGCGCCGACAATGAGCAGTTCTTC.

The CDR3, as DNA: TGCAGCGCTAGCTGGGCGCGGTTAAATGATGAGCAGTTCTTC. Encoded protein: CSASWARLNDEQFF. The gene calls are TRBV29-1 and TRBJ2-1; the D gene is possibly TRBD2 (5 bases). There are 14 residues in the CDR3. The V end was cut by 7 bases, the J end by 8 bases, with 21 bases between. The V gene's germline CDR1 is SQVTM and CDR2 ANQGSEA.

The CDR3 nucleotides are TGTGCCTGGAGTGGTACCCTGGGCAGGGAAGCTTTCTTT. Protein: CAWSGTLGREAFF. This chain connects TRBV30 to TRBJ1-1; no firm D call. V lost 1 base and J 8 bases, leaving 14 bases between the germline ends. The CDR3 sequence is 13 residues long. Germline loops: CDR1 GTSNPN, CDR2 SVGIG (reference sequence).

V and J are TRBV30 and TRBJ1-2; maybe TRBD1 (5 bases). Germline V gene lookup returns CDR1 GTSNPN and CDR2 SVGIG (reference sequence). V gave up 7 bases and J gave up 2 bases, with 14 bases separating them. The length of the CDR3 is 13 residues. DNA of the CDR3: TGTGCCTCGGCGAAGGACATCAACTATGGCTACACCTTC. As protein: CASAKDINYGYTF.

The V and J genes are TRBV6-6 and TRBJ1-1, with 9 bases that match TRBD1. Looked up from germline, CDR1 is MNHNY and CDR2 is SVGAGI (reference sequence). The V gene end was trimmed by 7 bases and the J gene end by 0 bases; junction bases not matched to a gene: 9. The CDR3 contains 16 residues. The CDR3 nucleotides are TGTGCCAGCACCCTCGGGACAGGGACAATGAACACTGAAGCTTTCTTT. Encoded protein: CASTLGTGTMNTEAFF.

The gene calls are TRBV5-4 and TRBJ1-6, with no clear D. V lost 2 bases and J 7 bases, leaving 13 bases between the germline ends. The CDR3 length is 15 residues. Germline lookup yields CDR1 SGHNT and CDR2 YYREEE (reference sequence). The CDR3 loop is CASSFRRQTNSPLHF. In nucleotides, the CDR3 is TGTGCCAGCAGCTTTAGGCGCCAGACAAATTCACCCCTCCACTTT.

V usage is TRBV4-2 and J usage is TRBJ2-1; 8 positions agree with TRBD1. Germline CDR1 reads LGHNA; CDR2 reads YNFKEQ. The ends lost 4 bases at V and 0 bases at J; junction bases unmatched: 17. The CDR3 covers 20 residues. CDR3 DNA sequence: TGTGCCAGCAGCCTCCGCCCTGATGGCAGGGGGCCGAGCTCCTACAATGAGCAGTTCTTC. Its protein product is CASSLRPDGRGPSSYNEQFF.

This clone was seen only a few times. J is TRBJ2-7 and V is TRBV5-1; 10 nucleotides align to TRBD2. The CDR3 extends over 15 amino acids. Germline V lookup: CDR1 SGHRS, CDR2 YFSETQ. V lost 4 bases to trimming and J lost 2 bases; unmatched junction nucleotides: 6. In DNA, the CDR3 is TGCGCCAGCAGCGGAGGACTAGCGGCTACCTACGAGCAGTACTTC. Its translation is CASSGGLAATYEQYF.